The entry below describes one T cell receptor (beta chain). Its specificity is unknown. These data belong to a study of T cells after yellow fever vaccination. Findings of the study overall: Primary-vaccination clones mostly resurfaced post-booster (96% CD4, approximately 90% CD8). Abundant clonotypes (contaminants from the bulk population) could be present in FACS-sorted repertoires. The CD4 and CD8 compartments had a small share of their clonotypes in common.

5'RACE template switching generated TCR cDNA, adding a universal primer site and UMIs. TCRdb passed the 5' RACE reads through MiXCR, listing each CDR3 protein once. Among hundreds of thousands of distinct CDR3 sequences listed, 9% to 15% were seen once. The CDR3 sequence is 15 residues long. Germline lookup yields CDR1 SGHTA and CDR2 FQGNSA. J lost 2 bases, V lost 5 bases, and 6 bases had no gene match. The receptor was isolated from a man aged 25 to 40 who received the YFV17D yellow fever vaccine. The chain is built from TRBV7-2 and TRBJ1-1, with TRBD1 matching over 9 bases. The sequenced sample was PBMCs, obtained on the day of the yellow fever booster vaccination. DNA for the CDR3: TGTGCCAGCAGCGAAACAGGGGGCCGAAACACTGAAGCTTTCTTT. Translation gives CASSETGGRNTEAFF.